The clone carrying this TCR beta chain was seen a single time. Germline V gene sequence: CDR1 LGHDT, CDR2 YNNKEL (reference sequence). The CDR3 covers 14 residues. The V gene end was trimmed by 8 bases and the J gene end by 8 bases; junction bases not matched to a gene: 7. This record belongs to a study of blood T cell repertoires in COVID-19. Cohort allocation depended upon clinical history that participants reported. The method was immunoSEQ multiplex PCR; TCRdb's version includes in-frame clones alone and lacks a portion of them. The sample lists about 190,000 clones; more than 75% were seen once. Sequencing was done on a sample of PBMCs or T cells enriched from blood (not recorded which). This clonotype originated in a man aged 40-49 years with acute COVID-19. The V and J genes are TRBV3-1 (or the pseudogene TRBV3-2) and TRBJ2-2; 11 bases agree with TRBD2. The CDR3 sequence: CASGELAGAGELFF. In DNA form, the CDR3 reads TGTGCCAGCGGCGAACTAGCGGGAGCTGGGGAGCTGTTTTTT.